Listed here is a single T cell receptor (beta chain). As yet, its antigen is unknown. This entry is derived from a study of early stage breast cancer tumors. The overall study: Most invasive tumors, about 70% of the 16, were ER+/PR+/HER2-.

Data came from immunoSEQ multiplex PCR; TCRdb stores just in-frame clones and leaves some out. The profile covers 45,000 to 60,000 clones, with 75% to 95% appearing a single time and less than 5% taken by the ten largest. Study findings and constraints: Tumors had around 2.4-fold higher T cell density than normal breast. Functional markers like CD4, CD8 and FOXP3 were missed in bulk sequencing.

The source material was blood. The TCR comes from a person between 65 and 79 years old with breast cancer.

The CDR3 loop is CASRQGNTQYF. The CDR3 region has the DNA TGTGCCAGTCGACAGGGGAATACGCAGTATTTT. V is TRBV19 and J is TRBJ2-3; TRBD1 matches at 8 bases. V dropped 8 bases and J dropped 7; count of bases not matched to a gene: 2. Germline values: CDR1 LNHDA, CDR2 SQIVND (reference sequence). The CDR3 spans 11 residues.